These 23 T cell receptor beta chains were sequenced from one sample in a study of beta chain features in type 1 diabetes. Isolated RNA was reverse transcribed in full, so expressed TCRB transcripts were sequenced. The table came from immunoSEQ multiplex PCR; TCRdb's copy has only in-frame clones and leaves some out. The sample holds around 170,000 clones; approximately 9.1% are singletons and the top ten take roughly 2.5%. The sample comprised central memory CD4+ T cells from blood. These receptors originate from a woman between 18 and 30 years old in good health.

The V and J genes are TRBV25-1 and TRBJ1-2; D uncertain. The germline CDR1 and CDR2 sequences are MGHDK and SYGVNS. The CDR3 covers 12 residues. With 4 bases removed from V and 1 base from J, the gap between germline ends came to 4 bases. The chain's CDR3 is CASSGNNYGYTF. The CDR3 region has the DNA TGTGCCAGCAGTGGTAATAACTATGGCTACACCTTC.

The chain joins TRBV5-1 to TRBJ2-1; perhaps TRBD1 as D (6 bases). Trimming took 5 bases from V and 1 from J, leaving 10 bases between them. This CDR3 spans 14 amino acids. The germline gives CDR1 SGHRS, CDR2 YFSETQ. The CDR3 DNA sequence: TGCGCCAGCAGTGAGGGGGAGTCCTACAATGAGCAGTTCTTC. Translated: CASSEGESYNEQFF.

The chain has TRBV9 and TRBJ2-2; tentative D call: TRBD2 (6 bases). The CDR3 is made up of 16 amino acids. Germline CDR1 and CDR2: SGDLS and YYNGEE. Trimming took 0 bases from V and 0 from J, leaving 9 bases between them. This CDR3 is CASSVGSSANTGELFF. The CDR3 DNA reads as TGTGCCAGCAGCGTAGGTTCTAGCGCGAACACCGGGGAGCTGTTTTTT.

The chain combines TRBV11-2 with TRBJ2-2, with TRBD2 matching 7 bases. Losses at the gene ends were 7 bases for V and 6 bases for J; bases not matched to a gene: 8. The CDR3 is 14 amino acids. Germline CDR1 and CDR2: SGHAT and FQNNGV. The CDR3 here is CASISRGDAGELFF. CDR3 bases: TGTGCCAGCATTTCCCGGGGGGATGCCGGGGAGCTGTTTTTT. The variable domain in full, with the rest retrieved from reference TRBV11-2 and TRBJ2-2, is EAGVAQSPRYKIIEKRQSVAFWCNPISGHATLYWYQQILGQGPKLLIQFQNNGVVDDSQLPKDRFSAERLKGVDSTLKIQPAKLEDSAVYLCASISRGDAGELFFGEGSRLTVL.

The chain combines TRBV11-2 with TRBJ2-1, with TRBD1 matching over 7 bases. V was clipped by 5 bases and J by 13 bases; unmatched bases: 11. CDR1 is SGHAT, CDR2 FQNNGV, per germline. The length of the CDR3 is 13 residues. CDR3 nucleotide sequence: TGTGCCAGCAGCCCTGAGGGGGCAGGGACCCAGTTCTTC. Translated, it gives CASSPEGAGTQFF. Based on the CDR3 plus reference TRBV11-2 and TRBJ2-1, the full variable domain is EAGVAQSPRYKIIEKRQSVAFWCNPISGHATLYWYQQILGQGPKLLIQFQNNGVVDDSQLPKDRFSAERLKGVDSTLKIQPAKLEDSAVYLCASSPEGAGTQFFGPGTRLTVL.

The chain joins TRBV5-6 to TRBJ1-2, with D possibly matching TRBD1 (5 bases). The V and J ends lost 4 bases and 11 bases respectively, with 18 bases between them. The CDR3 consists of 13 residues. Germline V gives CDR1 SGHDT, CDR2 YYEEEE. The CDR3 protein is CASSPEEGSGYTF. Written as DNA, the CDR3 is TGTGCCAGCAGCCCGGAGGAGGGGAGCGGGTACACCTTC.

This clone was detected only a few times. This sequence joins TRBV2 and TRBJ1-4; D gene unclear. This CDR3 spans 11 amino acids. Per the germline V gene, CDR1 is SNHLY and CDR2 is FYNNEI. V lost 2 bases, J lost 7 bases, and 2 bases lay in between. Here the CDR3 reads CASSEREKLFF. CDR3 nucleotide sequence: TGTGCCAGCAGTGAACGTGAAAAACTGTTTTTT.

The J gene is TRBJ2-3, the V gene TRBV25-1; maybe TRBD1 (5 bases). There are 13 residues in the CDR3. V was clipped by 2 bases and J by 3 bases, with 6 bases between them. Germline values: CDR1 MGHDK, CDR2 SYGVNS. The CDR3 is CASSEAGTDTQYF. In nucleotides, the CDR3 is TGTGCCAGCAGTGAAGCAGGGACAGATACGCAGTATTTT.

The rearrangement links TRBV6-5 to TRBJ1-5; maybe TRBD1 (6 bases). The CDR3 has 15 residues. V was shortened by 0 bases and J by 3 bases, with 9 bases between the two germline ends. Per germline, CDR1 MNHEY and CDR2 SVGAGI. CDR3 nucleotides: TGTGCCAGCAGTTACTCCGGGGGGCTCAATCAGCCCCAGCATTTT. It encodes CASSYSGGLNQPQHF.

This clone was observed a handful of times. The V and J genes are TRBV19 and TRBJ1-6; 7 bases are shared with TRBD1. This CDR3 has 14 amino acids. CDR1 LNHDA and CDR2 SQIVND come from the germline V gene (reference sequence). Written as DNA, the CDR3 is TGTGGGACAGGACTGAGCTCCTATAATTCACCCCTCCACTTT. Translated, it gives CGTGLSSYNSPLHF. The full variable domain, its missing parts supplied by reference TRBV19 and TRBJ1-6, is DGGITQSPKYLFRKEGQNVTLSCEQNLNHDAMYWYRQDPGQGLRLIYYSQIVNDFQKGDIAEGYSVSREKKESFPLTVTSAQKNPTAFYLCGTGLSSYNSPLHFGNGTRLTVT.

This clone was counted a few times. The chain carries TRBV5-4 and TRBJ2-1; a weak D match, TRBD1 (5 bases). Trimming left V 6 bases short and J 9 bases short, with 19 bases between. CDR3 length: 14 residues. Germline V CDR1 and CDR2: SGHNT, YYREEE (reference sequence). In DNA, the CDR3 is TGTGCCAGCACCCCGGTTAAGGGGCCGGGTGAGCAGTTCTTC. This gives the protein CASTPVKGPGEQFF. The whole variable domain, remainder taken from reference TRBV5-4 and TRBJ2-1, is ETGVTQSPTHLIKTRGQQVTLRCSSQSGHNTVSWYQQALGQGPQFIFQYYREEENGRGNFPPRFSGLQFPNYSSELNVNALELDDSALYLCASTPVKGPGEQFFGPGTRLTVL.

J is TRBJ2-1 and V is TRBV27, with a tentative D call TRBD2 (6 bases). The germline V and J ends were trimmed by 5 bases and 4 bases, with 15 bases remaining between them. The V gene's germline CDR1 is MNHEY and CDR2 SMNVEV (reference sequence). The CDR3 is 15 residues long. For the CDR3, the DNA is TGTGCCAGCAGTGTCCTCGGGAGCTCTTACAATGAGCAGTTCTTC. Translation gives CASSVLGSSYNEQFF.

The sample holds a few counts of this clone. The chain combines TRBV2 with TRBJ1-1; D call uncertain. The ends were cut back, 7 bases at V and 4 bases at J, with 7 bases in the middle. Per germline, CDR1 SNHLY and CDR2 FYNNEI. The CDR3 sequence is 11 residues long. The CDR3 is CASNPGTEAFF. The CDR3 DNA reads as TGTGCCAGCAATCCGGGCACTGAAGCTTTCTTT.

This clone was seen only a few times. V and J are TRBV7-2 and TRBJ1-6; D is undetermined. This CDR3 region has 12 residues. Between the trimmed V and J ends, which lost 7 bases and 4 bases, there was a span of 5 bases. Germline V gives CDR1 SGHTA, CDR2 FQGNSA. Here the CDR3 DNA reads TGTGCCAGCACCCTTTATAATTCACCCCTCCACTTT. Translated, it gives CASTLYNSPLHF.

This chain uses TRBV10-3 with TRBJ2-6; 7 bases align to TRBD1. This CDR3 spans 15 amino acids. The ends lost 5 bases at V and 2 bases at J; junction bases unmatched: 3. CDR1 and CDR2 from the germline V gene are ENHRY and SYGVKD. This CDR3 reads CAISFQGAGANVLTF. CDR3 coding DNA: TGTGCCATCAGTTTCCAGGGGGCTGGGGCCAACGTCCTGACTTTC.

This clone was counted only a few times. The V call is TRBV19, the J call TRBJ2-1, with TRBD2 as a possible D gene (5 bases). Trimming removed 1 base from V and 6 bases from J, with 7 bases in between. This CDR3 is built from 13 residues. Germline V gene sequence: CDR1 LNHDA, CDR2 SQIVND (reference sequence). CDR3 DNA: TGTGCCAGTAGTATAGGAGAGGGCAATGAGCAGTTCTTC. It translates to CASSIGEGNEQFF.

This clone showed up just a few times. V usage is TRBV14 and J usage is TRBJ2-7; possible D gene TRBD2, 6 bases. CDR3 length: 14 amino acids. Germline V lookup: CDR1 SGHDN, CDR2 FVKESK. Trimming left V 3 bases short and J 3 bases short, with 12 bases between. CDR3 nucleotides: TGTGCCAGCAGCCAGGGGGGTCGTAACTACGAGCAGTACTTC. Protein product: CASSQGGRNYEQYF.

V is TRBV28 and J is TRBJ2-2, with 9 bases identical to TRBD1. The CDR3 contains 13 residues. CDR1 is MDHEN, CDR2 SYDVKM, per germline. The CDR3 reads CGAGTGISGELFF. The CDR3 DNA reads TGTGGAGCCGGGACAGGGATTTCCGGGGAGCTGTTTTTT.

This clone was detected only a few times. The V call is TRBV7-2, the J call TRBJ1-6; tentative D call: TRBD1 (5 bases). Germline V lookup: CDR1 SGHTA, CDR2 FQGNSA. Trimming left V 5 bases short and J 7 bases short, with 18 bases between. The CDR3 sequence is 16 residues long. As DNA, the CDR3 is TGTGCCAGCAGCCCTCGGAGGGGTACGGCGAATTCACCCCTCCACTTT. Translating gives CASSPRRGTANSPLHF.

The CDR3 sequence is CASSDRAVRRNEQFF. The DNA for the CDR3 is TGTGCCAGCAGCGACAGGGCGGTTCGGCGCAATGAGCAGTTCTTC. The chain links TRBV27 to TRBJ2-1; 7 nucleotides match TRBD1. Germline V lookup: CDR1 MNHEY, CDR2 SMNVEV (reference sequence). The J segment lost 6 bases and the V segment lost 6 bases, leaving 11 bases of the junction unmatched. CDR3 length: 15 residues.

This chain links TRBV19 with TRBJ2-2; TRBD2 agrees at 12 bases. V gave up 5 bases and J gave up 0 bases; unmatched junction bases: 7. The CDR3 contains 18 residues. The germline gives CDR1 LNHDA, CDR2 SQIVND (reference sequence). The CDR3 reads CASSPGTSGYPNTGELFF. CDR3 DNA: TGTGCCAGTAGTCCCGGGACTAGCGGGTACCCGAACACCGGGGAGCTGTTTTTT.

This clone showed up just a few times. The CDR3 is CASSLAGATDTQYF. Here the CDR3 DNA reads TGTGCCAGCAGCTTAGCAGGGGCCACAGATACGCAGTATTTT. The rearrangement links TRBV11-2 to TRBJ2-3, with D perhaps matching TRBD1 (6 bases). The CDR3 is 14 amino acids. Germline-derived CDR1 and CDR2 are SGHAT and FQNNGV. V was trimmed by 1 base and J by 2 bases, leaving 7 bases between them.

The V call is TRBV18, the J call TRBJ2-2, with D uncertain. The length of the CDR3 is 14 residues. CDR1 is KGHSH and CDR2 is LQKENI in the germline V gene. V was pared by 0 bases and J by 0 bases, with 2 bases between. The CDR3 here is CASSPPTNTGELFF. CDR3 nucleotides: TGTGCCAGCTCACCACCTACGAACACCGGGGAGCTGTTTTTT.